This T cell receptor beta chain was sequenced during a study of shared T cell receptors in the human thymus. Produced via immunoSEQ multiplex PCR; TCRdb's table is partial and in-frame only. Of hundreds of thousands of clones listed, more than 75% are singletons. This clone was detected a few times. The sample also formed part of further work on human thymus T cells. As that report states: Donors were healthy Finnish babies undergoing corrective operations for congenital heart defects. The source of the thymus tissue was resections taken during corrective heart surgery. There appeared to be biased usage of V and J genes in thymic and blood repertoires. There were highly overlapping thymic repertoires among unrelated individuals, as related research reported.

This sequence was found in a boy younger than two with a congenital heart defect. The sample comprised thymocytes.

CDR3 sequence reads: CAWQKRAGNEQFF. The CDR3, as DNA: TGTGCCTGGCAAAAGCGGGCTGGCAATGAGCAGTTCTTC. This chain connects TRBV30 to TRBJ2-1; tentative D call: TRBD2 (6 bases). The CDR3 has 13 amino acids. V lost 5 bases and J 6 bases, leaving 14 bases between the germline ends. Germline values: CDR1 GTSNPN, CDR2 SVGIG (reference sequence).